This T cell receptor (beta chain) was profiled in a study of blood T cell repertoires in COVID-19. The wider study: COVID-19 samples collected from the United States, Italy and Spain covered acute and convalescent phases. PBMCs, B-cell-depleted T cells, or T cells were the source of the cDNA or gDNA that made up the material.

From germline, CDR1 is MNHNY and CDR2 SVGAGI (reference sequence). Trimming left V 9 bases short and J 2 bases short, with 14 bases between. CDR3 length: 13 amino acids. In the source study's methods: Researchers report that nucleated cell counts were estimated from reference gene primer amplification. Profiling relied on immunoSEQ multiplex PCR, and the TCRdb table lists in-frame clones only, not all of them. From that table come the V and J calls and clone size; the DNA was used to work out D and trimming. In the table there are approximately 410,000 clones, 80% to 90% of which are singletons. This TCR came from a woman in her 30s with active or convalescent COVID-19. Sequenced material: peripheral blood. The chain has TRBV6-6 and TRBJ2-7; D is perhaps TRBD2 (6 bases). CDR3 sequence (DNA): TGTGCCAGTTCGGGGGAGGTTACCTACGAGCAGTACTTC. Its translation is CASSGEVTYEQYF.